This T cell receptor (beta chain) came from a study of CD8 T cells in ankylosing spondylitis. TCR beta libraries were made by quantitative 5'-RACE with molecular barcodes. MiXCR, run by TCRdb on the 5' RACE reads, gives a single entry per CDR3 protein. The table lists about 500,000 distinct CDR3 sequences, approximately 5% of them singletons, with around 3.4% in the top ten. This clonotype was seen a handful of times. The antigen is undetermined. Regarding the study as a whole: Earlier authors reported some of these motif variants in reactive arthritis synovial fluid and blood. Disease-linked clones reportedly concentrated significantly in matched ankylosing spondylitis synovial fluid. The study identified a TCR beta motif of roughly eight highly homologous variants that appeared characteristic of ankylosing spondylitis blood.

This CDR3 has 13 amino acids. The V segment lost 8 bases and the J segment 8 bases; nucleotides outside the gene matches: 4. CDR1 is SNHLY, CDR2 FYNNEI, per germline. The rearrangement uses TRBV2 and TRBJ2-1; 12 nucleotides line up with TRBD1. The sequencing input was blood, either unsorted or a sorted T cell fraction (not recorded which). This TCR derives from a male donor with ankylosing spondylitis. The CDR3 sequence is CASGDRGRDEQFF. In nucleotides, the CDR3 is TGTGCCAGCGGGGACAGGGGGCGGGATGAGCAGTTCTTC.